Below, 27 T cell receptor beta chains from the same sample are listed, as sequenced in a study of blood T cell repertoires in COVID-19. Using immunoSEQ multiplex PCR, the repertoire was profiled, and TCRdb retains in-frame clones only, with some absent. The table lists fewer than 350,000 clones, about 85% of them singletons. The sample consisted of PBMCs or T cells enriched from blood (not recorded which). The receptor set was obtained from a woman in her forties or fifties who had recovered from COVID-19.

V is TRBV7-2 and J is TRBJ2-7; D not resolved. Looked up from germline, CDR1 is SGHTA and CDR2 is FQGNSA. The CDR3 covers 13 residues. Trimming left V 4 bases short and J 2 bases short, with 9 bases between. CDR3 sequence reads: CASSSVIPYEQYF. The CDR3 DNA sequence: TGTGCCAGCAGCTCAGTGATACCCTACGAGCAGTACTTC.

V gene TRBV7-9 combines with J gene TRBJ2-4; 12 bases are a match to TRBD1. Germline V gene lookup returns CDR1 SEHNR and CDR2 FQNEAQ (reference sequence). J was trimmed by 8 bases and V by 3 bases; bases with no gene match: 5. The CDR3 is 15 amino acids. Written as DNA, the CDR3 is TGTGCCAGCAGCTTCACGGGACAGGGGGCTGACATTCAGTACTTC. Protein product: CASSFTGQGADIQYF.

The chain recombines TRBV7-2 with TRBJ1-5; the D is unclear. The CDR3 contains 16 residues. Between the trimmed V and J ends, which lost 5 bases and 1 base, there was a span of 15 bases. Germline assignment: CDR1 SGHTA and CDR2 FQGNSA. CDR3 residues: CASSLLKSPSNQPQHF. The CDR3 nucleotides read TGTGCCAGCAGCCTATTAAAGAGCCCAAGCAATCAGCCCCAGCATTTT.

The J gene is TRBJ1-1, the V gene TRBV27; D uncertain. CDR1 is MNHEY and CDR2 is SMNVEV in the germline V gene (reference sequence). With 3 bases removed from V and 1 base from J, the gap between germline ends came to 9 bases. This CDR3 has 14 amino acids. CDR3 DNA sequence: TGTGCCAGCAGTTTCTTATCGGGGAACACTGAAGCTTTCTTT. This encodes CASSFLSGNTEAFF.

This sequence joins TRBV7-8 and TRBJ2-7; 12 nucleotides agree with TRBD2. J was trimmed by 3 bases and V by 2 bases; bases with no gene match: 8. CDR3 length equals 17 residues. Looked up from germline, CDR1 is SGHVS and CDR2 is FQNEAQ. The CDR3 spells CASSLTTSGSSVYEQYF. In DNA, the CDR3 is TGTGCCAGCAGCTTAACGACTAGCGGGAGCTCAGTCTACGAGCAGTACTTC.

This chain connects TRBV25-1 to TRBJ1-2, with D tentatively TRBD1 (6 bases). CDR3 length equals 14 residues. The germline gives CDR1 MGHDK, CDR2 SYGVNS. V lost 2 bases to trimming and J lost 2 bases, with 9 bases between them. CDR3 in amino acids: CASSERQENYGYTF. The CDR3 DNA follows: TGTGCCAGCAGTGAACGACAGGAAAACTATGGCTACACCTTC.

This clone was seen more than once but under ten times. This sequence joins TRBV10-3 and TRBJ2-7; tentatively, D is TRBD2 (6 bases). Germline V gives CDR1 ENHRY, CDR2 SYGVKD. The CDR3 runs to 14 residues. The germline V and J ends were trimmed by 6 bases and 0 bases, with 12 bases remaining between them. The CDR3 DNA reads as TGTGCCATCAGAGAGGGACTTATCTCCTACGAGCAGTACTTC. This encodes CAIREGLISYEQYF.

In DNA form, the CDR3 reads TGTGCCAGCAGCCCTGGGCCTTCACCCCTCCACTTT. It codes for CASSPGPSPLHF. This sequence joins TRBV11-2 and TRBJ1-6; no clear D. V lost 5 bases, J lost 9 bases, and 8 bases lay in between. Germline lookup yields CDR1 SGHAT and CDR2 FQNNGV. The CDR3 sequence is 12 residues long.

The V call is TRBV27, the J call TRBJ1-2, with 7 bases fitting TRBD1. CDR1 MNHEY and CDR2 SMNVEV come from the germline V gene (reference sequence). With 6 bases clipped from V and 4 bases from J, the junction kept 8 bases outside the gene matches. The CDR3 contains 14 residues. CDR3 DNA: TGTGCCAGCAGAAGACAGGGAGCGACCTATGGCTACACCTTC. This translates into CASRRQGATYGYTF.

This clone was seen only once. J is TRBJ2-5 and V is TRBV27; 9 bases agree with TRBD1. Germline CDR1 and CDR2: MNHEY and SMNVEV (reference sequence). With 6 bases clipped from V and 4 bases from J, the junction kept 9 bases outside the gene matches. The CDR3 is made up of 15 amino acids. As DNA, the CDR3 is TGTGCCAGCAGGAGAACAGGGGGCGTACGAGAGACCCAGTACTTC. It codes for CASRRTGGVRETQYF.

This chain connects TRBV24-1 to TRBJ2-7; TRBD1 might be the D (5 bases). The CDR3 is 12 amino acids. The germline CDR1 and CDR2 sequences are KGHDR and SFDVKD. Trimming pared 1 base from V and 7 bases from J, leaving 7 bases between. This CDR3 reads CATSDFKGEQYF. CDR3 DNA: TGTGCCACCAGTGATTTCAAGGGGGAGCAGTACTTC.

The chain combines TRBV7-2 with TRBJ2-7; TRBD2 matches at 9 bases. The trim removed 1 base at V and 5 bases at J, leaving 6 bases unmatched. Germline V gene sequence: CDR1 SGHTA, CDR2 FQGNSA. The CDR3 spans 15 residues. The CDR3 reads CASSLGSGSMHEQYF. DNA of the CDR3: TGTGCCAGCAGCTTAGGTAGCGGGAGTATGCACGAGCAGTACTTC.

For the CDR3, the DNA is TGTGCCTGGAGTAAGGGCGGGAGCAATCAGCCCCAGCATTTT. Translating gives CAWSKGGSNQPQHF. The chain employs TRBV30 and TRBJ1-5; D is ambiguous. The CDR3 loop spans 14 amino acids. Germline values: CDR1 GTSNPN, CDR2 SVGIG (reference sequence). V was pared by 2 bases and J by 1 base, with 9 bases between. Complete variable domain (other parts from reference TRBV30 and TRBJ1-5): SQTIHQWPATLVQPVGSPLSLECTVEGTSNPNLYWYRQAAGRGLQLLFYSVGIGQISSEVPQNLSASRPQDRQFILSSKKLLLSDSGFYLCAWSKGGSNQPQHFGDGTRLSIL.

The rearrangement joins TRBV4-1 to TRBJ2-3, with TRBD1 matching 9 bases. Germline CDR1 and CDR2: MGHRA and YSYEKL. V lost 3 bases to trimming and J lost 1 base; unmatched junction nucleotides: 17. The CDR3 extends over 20 amino acids. CDR3 nucleotides: TGCGCCAGCAGCCATCTCCTCTCCTTCGGGACAGGGACGGGCACAGATACGCAGTATTTT. This codes for CASSHLLSFGTGTGTDTQYF.

The rearrangement links TRBV11-3 to TRBJ1-6; unclear D gene. Germline-derived CDR1 and CDR2 are SGHNT and YENEEA. The CDR3 runs 13 residues. V lost 5 bases and J 7 bases, leaving 9 bases between the germline ends. This CDR3 reads CASSPDTNSPLHF. In nucleotides, the CDR3 is TGTGCCAGCAGCCCAGACACGAATTCACCCCTCCACTTT.

The V gene is TRBV5-6, the J gene TRBJ2-1; 7 nucleotides match TRBD2. This CDR3 region has 15 residues. In germline, CDR1 is SGHDT, CDR2 YYEEEE. The junction had 9 bases not matched to a gene; V was cut back by 1 base and J by 8 bases. This CDR3 reads CASSLYQRGKDEQFF. The CDR3 DNA follows: TGTGCCAGCAGCTTGTACCAGCGGGGTAAAGATGAGCAGTTCTTC.

The chain carries TRBV19 and TRBJ2-5; D might be TRBD2 (6 bases). Per germline, CDR1 LNHDA and CDR2 SQIVND (reference sequence). This CDR3 comprises 14 residues. Trimming removed 5 bases at V and 7 bases at J, with 17 bases between. The CDR3 nucleotides read TGTGCCAGTAGTGCCTCAGGGATGCGGGGGACCCAGTACTTC. Its protein product is CASSASGMRGTQYF.

V usage is TRBV6-5 and J usage is TRBJ2-7; D not certain. The V and J ends lost 5 bases and 6 bases respectively, with 8 bases between them. From germline, CDR1 is MNHEY and CDR2 SVGAGI. The CDR3 totals 11 residues. Here the CDR3 DNA reads TGTGCCAGCAGTAAAACGAGCGAGCAGTACTTC. Translated, it gives CASSKTSEQYF.

The chain is built from TRBV7-2 and TRBJ2-5; 8 bases map to TRBD2. This CDR3 is 14 amino acids long. The trim removed 5 bases at V and 2 bases at J, leaving 4 bases unmatched. The V gene's germline CDR1 is SGHTA and CDR2 FQGNSA. CDR3 loop: CASSLQRGQETQYF. The DNA of the CDR3 is TGTGCCAGCAGCCTCCAGCGGGGGCAAGAGACCCAGTACTTC.

This chain joins TRBV29-1 and TRBJ1-1; tentative D call: TRBD1 (5 bases). The germline V gene encodes CDR1 SQVTM and CDR2 ANQGSEA. The V end was cut by 7 bases, the J end by 3 bases, with 15 bases between. This CDR3 is 13 amino acids long. Here the CDR3 reads CSASDSADTEAFF. The CDR3 region has the DNA TGCAGCGCCAGCGACAGCGCGGACACTGAAGCTTTCTTT.

The chain is built from TRBV7-9 and TRBJ1-2, with D possibly being TRBD1 (5 bases). The ends were cut back, 3 bases at V and 6 bases at J, with 8 bases in the middle. Germline V gene sequence: CDR1 SEHNR, CDR2 FQNEAQ (reference sequence). The CDR3 loop spans 12 amino acids. The CDR3 sequence is CASSFWGDGYTF. For the CDR3, the DNA is TGTGCCAGCAGCTTTTGGGGGGATGGCTACACCTTC.

The rearrangement uses TRBV5-1 and TRBJ1-1; 9 bases are a match to TRBD1. V lost 2 bases and J lost 4; bases outside the gene matches: 6. Per germline, CDR1 SGHRS and CDR2 YFSETQ. The CDR3 runs 15 residues. Here the CDR3 reads CASSFTGGGGTEAFF. The CDR3 coding sequence is TGCGCCAGCAGCTTTACAGGGGGCGGTGGCACTGAAGCTTTCTTT.

This chain uses TRBV7-9 with TRBJ2-4; perhaps TRBD1 as D (5 bases). The CDR3 contains 15 residues. Germline values: CDR1 SEHNR, CDR2 FQNEAQ (reference sequence). Trimming stripped 6 bases from V and 0 bases from J, with 12 bases between. CDR3 loop: CASSQGTLAKNIQYF. The CDR3 nucleotides read TGTGCCAGCAGTCAGGGTACCTTAGCCAAAAACATTCAGTACTTC.

The chain couples TRBV28 to TRBJ2-7; possibly TRBD2 for D (5 bases). This CDR3 spans 14 amino acids. The V and J ends lost 7 bases and 4 bases respectively, with 17 bases between them. Germline values: CDR1 MDHEN, CDR2 SYDVKM. DNA of the CDR3: TGTGCCAGCACTACGGGGATGACTATGTACGAGCAGTACTTC. This codes for CASTTGMTMYEQYF.

This chain links TRBV7-9 with TRBJ2-7; weak D call: TRBD2 (5 bases). Germline-derived CDR1 and CDR2 are SEHNR and FQNEAQ (reference sequence). The CDR3 covers 13 residues. Trimming cost V 5 bases and J 1 base, with 9 bases left between them. The CDR3 sequence is CASSRRGSYEQYF. The CDR3 nucleotides are TGTGCCAGCAGCAGACGGGGTTCCTACGAGCAGTACTTC.

The V and J genes are TRBV28 and TRBJ1-2; D is unclear. The CDR3 loop spans 13 amino acids. V was clipped by 5 bases and J by 6 bases, with 13 bases between them. Germline V lookup: CDR1 MDHEN, CDR2 SYDVKM. CDR3 in amino acids: CASSRSFRDGYTF. Written as DNA, the CDR3 is TGTGCCAGCAGTAGATCTTTTCGCGATGGCTACACCTTC.

The chain combines TRBV7-2 with TRBJ1-5, with 10 bases identical to TRBD1. Germline V lookup: CDR1 SGHTA, CDR2 FQGNSA. V shed 5 bases and J 0 bases; nucleotides not matched to a gene: 7. The CDR3 is 17 residues long. DNA for the CDR3: TGTGCCAGCAGCGTAAGACAGGGGGCGAGTAGCAATCAGCCCCAGCATTTT. Amino acid sequence: CASSVRQGASSNQPQHF.